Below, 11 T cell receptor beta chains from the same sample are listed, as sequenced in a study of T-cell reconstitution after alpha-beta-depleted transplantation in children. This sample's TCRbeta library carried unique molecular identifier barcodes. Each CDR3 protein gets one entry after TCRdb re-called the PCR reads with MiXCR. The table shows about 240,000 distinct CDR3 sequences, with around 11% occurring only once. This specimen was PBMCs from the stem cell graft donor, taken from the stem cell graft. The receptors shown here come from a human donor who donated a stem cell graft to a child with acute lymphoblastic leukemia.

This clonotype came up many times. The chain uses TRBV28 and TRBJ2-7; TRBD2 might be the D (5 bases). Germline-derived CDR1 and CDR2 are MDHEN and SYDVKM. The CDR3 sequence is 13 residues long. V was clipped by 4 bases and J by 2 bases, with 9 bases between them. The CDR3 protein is CASSYQEAYEQYF. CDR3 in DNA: TGTGCCAGCAGTTACCAGGAGGCCTACGAGCAGTACTTC.

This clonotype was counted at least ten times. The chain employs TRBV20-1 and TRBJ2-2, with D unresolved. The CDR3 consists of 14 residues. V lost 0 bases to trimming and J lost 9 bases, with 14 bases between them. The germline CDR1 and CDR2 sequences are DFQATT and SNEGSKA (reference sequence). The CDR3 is CSARDPLHQRELFF. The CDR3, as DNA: TGCAGTGCTAGAGACCCCCTACACCAGCGGGAGCTGTTTTTT.

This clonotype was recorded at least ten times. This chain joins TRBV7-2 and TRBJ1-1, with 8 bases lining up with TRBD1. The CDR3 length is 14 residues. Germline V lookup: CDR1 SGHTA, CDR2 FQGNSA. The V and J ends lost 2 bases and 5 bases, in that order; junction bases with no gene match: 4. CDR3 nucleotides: TGTGCCAGCAGCTTACAACGACAGGGGACTGAAGCTTTCTTT. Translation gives CASSLQRQGTEAFF.

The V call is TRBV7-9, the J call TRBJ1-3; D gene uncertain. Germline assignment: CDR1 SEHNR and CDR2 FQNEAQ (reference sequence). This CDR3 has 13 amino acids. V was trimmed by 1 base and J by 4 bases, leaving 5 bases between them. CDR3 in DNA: TGTGCCAGCAGCTTAGAGTTAGGAAACACCATATATTTT. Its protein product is CASSLELGNTIYF.

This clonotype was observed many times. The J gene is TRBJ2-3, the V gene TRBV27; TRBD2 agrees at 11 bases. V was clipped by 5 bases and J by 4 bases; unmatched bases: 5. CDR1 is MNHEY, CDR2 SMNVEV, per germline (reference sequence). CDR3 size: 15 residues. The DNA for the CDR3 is TGTGCCAGCAGTCTAGCGGGAGGTATAGCAGATACGCAGTATTTT. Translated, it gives CASSLAGGIADTQYF.

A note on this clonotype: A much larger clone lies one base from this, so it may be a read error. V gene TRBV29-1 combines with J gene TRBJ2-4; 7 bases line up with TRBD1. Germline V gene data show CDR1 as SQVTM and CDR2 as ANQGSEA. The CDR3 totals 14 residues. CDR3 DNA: TGCAGCGTAGTGACAGGGACGGCCAAAAACATTCTGTACTTC. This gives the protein CSVVTGTAKNILYF.

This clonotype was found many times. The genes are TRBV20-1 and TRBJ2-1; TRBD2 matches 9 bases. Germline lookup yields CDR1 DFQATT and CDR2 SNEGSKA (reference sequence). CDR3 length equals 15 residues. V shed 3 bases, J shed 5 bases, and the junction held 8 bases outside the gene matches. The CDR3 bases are TGCAGTGCTAGGGGGAGCGGGGGGCACCACAATGAGCAGTTCTTC. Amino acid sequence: CSARGSGGHHNEQFF.

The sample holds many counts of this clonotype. DNA for the CDR3: TGCGCCAGCAGCTTCCAGGACAGGGCGAGCTCCTATAATTCACCCCTCCACTTT. Amino acids: CASSFQDRASSYNSPLHF. J is TRBJ1-6 and V is TRBV5-1; 8 nucleotides line up with TRBD1. There are 18 residues in the CDR3. CDR1 is SGHRS and CDR2 is YFSETQ in the germline V gene. Trimming took 2 bases from V and 0 from J; bases not matched to a gene: 7. The whole variable domain, filled in from reference TRBV5-1 and TRBJ1-6, reads KAGVTQTPRYLIKTRGQQVTLSCSPISGHRSVSWYQQTPGQGLQFLFEYFSETQRNKGNFPGRFSGRQFSNSRSEMNVSTLELGDSALYLCASSFQDRASSYNSPLHFGNGTRLTVT.

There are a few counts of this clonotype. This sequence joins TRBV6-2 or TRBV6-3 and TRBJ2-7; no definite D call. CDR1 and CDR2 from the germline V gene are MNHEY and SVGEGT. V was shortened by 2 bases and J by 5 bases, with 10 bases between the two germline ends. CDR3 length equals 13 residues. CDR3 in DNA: TGTGCCAGCAGTTACATGGAACTTAACGAGCAGTACTTC. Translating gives CASSYMELNEQYF.

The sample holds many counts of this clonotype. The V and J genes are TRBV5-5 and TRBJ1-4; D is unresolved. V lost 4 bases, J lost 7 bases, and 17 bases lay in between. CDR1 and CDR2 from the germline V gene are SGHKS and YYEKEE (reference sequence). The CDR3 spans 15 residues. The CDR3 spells CASSLNPTWGEKLFF. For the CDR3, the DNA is TGTGCCAGCAGCCTAAATCCCACCTGGGGTGAAAAACTGTTTTTT.

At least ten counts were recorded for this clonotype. The DNA for the CDR3 is TGTGCCAGCGGTTCCGGGACAACCCTTAACTATGGCTACACCTTC. This sequence encodes CASGSGTTLNYGYTF. The chain employs TRBV27 and TRBJ1-2, with a weak D call TRBD1 (6 bases). This CDR3 is built from 15 residues. The germline V gene encodes CDR1 MNHEY and CDR2 SMNVEV (reference sequence). V was pared by 8 bases and J by 1 base, with 17 bases between.